The 14 T cell receptor beta chains reported below all come from one sample, sequenced in a study of OX40 agonist ivuxolimab in advanced cancers. TCRdb keeps only in-frame clones here, not all; method: immunoSEQ multiplex PCR. The sample lists 70,000 to 95,000 clones, around 82% occurring once. Sample: CD4+ or CD8+ T cells sorted from blood, taken in a trial of the OX40 agonist ivuxolimab. The origin of the receptors is an adult with an advanced solid tumor such as melanoma, head and neck, liver or kidney cancer.

The CDR3 DNA reads as TGCGCCAGCAGCTACGCAGGGCAAGCTTTCTTT. Residues: CASSYAGQAFF. This rearrangement joins TRBV5-1 to TRBJ1-1; possible D gene TRBD1, 5 bases. V lost 3 bases and J 9 bases, leaving 9 bases between the germline ends. CDR1 and CDR2 (germline): SGHRS, YFSETQ. The CDR3 spans 11 residues. The whole variable domain, remainder taken from reference TRBV5-1 and TRBJ1-1, is KAGVTQTPRYLIKTRGQQVTLSCSPISGHRSVSWYQQTPGQGLQFLFEYFSETQRNKGNFPGRFSGRQFSNSRSEMNVSTLELGDSALYLCASSYAGQAFFGQGTRLTVV.

This chain links TRBV7-6 with TRBJ2-3, with a tentative D call TRBD2 (6 bases). The germline V gene has CDR1 SGHVS and CDR2 FNYEAQ. Trimming cost V 4 bases and J 0 bases, with 11 bases left between them. The CDR3 has 15 residues. The CDR3 DNA sequence: TGTGCCAGCAGCTCTAGCGCCAGTAGCACAGATACGCAGTATTTT. Protein: CASSSSASSTDTQYF.

CDR3 sequence reads: CASSSTGPDTQYF. In nucleotides, the CDR3 is TGCGCCAGCAGCTCGACAGGGCCCGATACGCAGTATTTT. This chain links TRBV5-1 with TRBJ2-3, with 7 bases identical to TRBD1. The CDR3 covers 13 residues. J lost 6 bases, V lost 3 bases, and 4 bases had no gene match. The V gene's germline CDR1 is SGHRS and CDR2 YFSETQ.

V is TRBV7-9 and J is TRBJ1-2; D remains unclear. Germline V gene lookup returns CDR1 SEHNR and CDR2 FQNEAQ (reference sequence). V was clipped by 3 bases and J by 2 bases, with 7 bases between them. This CDR3 has 13 amino acids. The CDR3 protein is CASSLNTNYGYTF. The CDR3 DNA is TGTGCCAGCAGCTTGAACACCAACTATGGCTACACCTTC.

The gene calls are TRBV7-3 and TRBJ1-1; perhaps TRBD1 as D (5 bases). The CDR3 is made up of 16 amino acids. Trimming took off 4 bases at V and 0 bases at J, with 15 bases between the two ends. CDR1 is SGHTA, CDR2 FQGTGA, per germline. CDR3 DNA sequence: TGTGCCAGCAGCTCATACAGGTTGTCCATGAACACTGAAGCTTTCTTT. As protein: CASSSYRLSMNTEAFF.

This clone occurred a few times. V is TRBV4-3 and J is TRBJ2-5; 14 positions match TRBD2. The CDR3 sequence is 15 residues long. Per the germline V gene, CDR1 is LGHNA and CDR2 is YSLEER. V lost 1 base, J lost 5 bases, and 0 bases stayed unmatched. CDR3 protein: CASSQGLAGGETQYF. CDR3 sequence (DNA): TGCGCCAGCAGCCAAGGACTAGCGGGAGGGGAGACCCAGTACTTC.

The gene calls are TRBV7-3 and TRBJ2-1; maybe TRBD2 (5 bases). The CDR3 runs to 17 residues. Trimming cost V 5 bases and J 1 base, with 18 bases left between them. Per germline, CDR1 SGHTA and CDR2 FQGTGA. The CDR3 spells CASSPSPQAVSYNEQFF. CDR3 coding DNA: TGTGCCAGCAGCCCCTCCCCCCAAGCGGTTTCCTACAATGAGCAGTTCTTC.

V usage is TRBV4-3 and J usage is TRBJ1-1; TRBD1 aligns across 8 bases. The V gene's germline CDR1 is LGHNA and CDR2 YSLEER. The CDR3 covers 16 residues. Trimming removed 3 bases from V and 1 base from J; junction bases left unmatched: 7. DNA of the CDR3: TGCGCCAGCAGCCAGTTACTCGGGACAGGGAACACTGAAGCTTTCTTT. It codes for CASSQLLGTGNTEAFF.

This clone was counted a single time. The V and J genes are TRBV29-1 and TRBJ2-1; D ambiguous. Germline CDR1 and CDR2: SQVTM and ANQGSEA. V lost 0 bases and J lost 15, with 15 bases in between. This CDR3 is built from 12 residues. For the CDR3, the DNA is TGCAGCGTTGAAGAGGTAGGGTATGATCGGTTCTTC. It codes for CSVEEVGYDRFF.

The chain has TRBV30 and TRBJ1-1; D is ambiguous. V was cut by 4 bases and J by 9 bases, with 3 bases left in between. This CDR3 has 8 residues. Per the germline V gene, CDR1 is GTSNPN and CDR2 is SVGIG (reference sequence). The CDR3 loop reads CAWNKAFF. In nucleotides, the CDR3 is TGTGCCTGGAATAAAGCTTTCTTT.

This clone has a single count. The chain links TRBV28 to TRBJ2-1; D unclear. Germline assignment: CDR1 MDHEN and CDR2 SYDVKM. V dropped 8 bases and J dropped 2 bases, with 16 bases sitting between them. The CDR3 contains 15 residues. Here the CDR3 reads CASQFGGIAYNEQFF. The CDR3 coding sequence is TGTGCCAGCCAATTTGGCGGCATAGCCTACAATGAGCAGTTCTTC.

This clone was counted a few times. V usage is TRBV2 and J usage is TRBJ2-2; tentative D call: TRBD1 (6 bases). V gave up 7 bases and J gave up 2 bases, with 11 bases separating them. Germline CDR1 is SNHLY and CDR2 is FYNNEI. CDR3 length: 14 residues. The CDR3 is CASIRQANTGELFF. The CDR3 DNA follows: TGTGCCAGCATACGACAGGCCAACACCGGGGAGCTGTTTTTT.

The chain carries TRBV7-3 and TRBJ1-2, with a possible D match to TRBD1 (5 bases). Germline values: CDR1 SGHTA, CDR2 FQGTGA. The germline V and J ends were trimmed by 4 bases and 4 bases, with 16 bases remaining between them. The CDR3 is 15 amino acids. CDR3 in DNA: TGTGCCAGCAGCTCTGGAGGTGAGGGGAGCTATGGCTACACCTTC. This gives the protein CASSSGGEGSYGYTF.

This clone was seen a single time. V is TRBV5-5 and J is TRBJ1-1; D gene unclear. The CDR3 has 13 amino acids. CDR1 SGHKS and CDR2 YYEKEE come from the germline V gene (reference sequence). V lost 1 base to trimming and J lost 5 bases, with 9 bases between them. The CDR3 nucleotides read TGTGCCAGCAGCTTGTGGGGTGGTACTGAAGCTTTCTTT. Amino acids: CASSLWGGTEAFF.